Each of the 20 T cell receptor beta chains below was sequenced from the same sample in a study of pediatric ulcerative colitis. Only in-frame clones appear in the TCRdb table, and some are missing; sequencing was by immunoSEQ multiplex PCR. The table includes tens of thousands of clones, roughly 82% detected once. During colonoscopy, one to two rectal pinch biopsies were collected. The material sequenced was gut tissue. Receptors were obtained from a boy aged 10-17 years with severe ulcerative colitis.

This clone was recorded a few times. This chain uses TRBV7-3 with TRBJ2-6, with TRBD1 matching 9 bases. Germline CDR1 and CDR2: SGHTA and FQGTGA. J was trimmed by 14 bases and V by 4 bases; bases with no gene match: 6. This CDR3 is built from 13 residues. This CDR3 reads CASSSRQGVLLTF. In DNA, the CDR3 is TGTGCCAGCAGCTCCCGACAGGGGGTCCTCCTGACTTTC.

This chain joins TRBV2 and TRBJ2-7; D is tentatively TRBD1 or TRBD2 (6 bases each). CDR3 length equals 13 residues. The V gene's germline CDR1 is SNHLY and CDR2 FYNNEI. The germline V and J ends were trimmed by 7 bases and 5 bases, with 15 bases remaining between them. The CDR3 protein is CASIQPGANEQYF. Here the CDR3 DNA reads TGTGCCAGCATTCAACCGGGGGCTAACGAGCAGTACTTC.

This rearrangement joins TRBV7-9 to TRBJ1-5; D might be TRBD1 (5 bases). The germline V and J ends were trimmed by 3 bases and 7 bases, with 13 bases remaining between them. This CDR3 has 14 residues. CDR1 and CDR2 (germline): SEHNR, FQNEAQ (reference sequence). The CDR3 is CASSFGGMGQPQHF. The CDR3 coding sequence is TGTGCCAGCAGCTTTGGGGGGATGGGCCAGCCCCAGCATTTT.

The chain recombines TRBV5-1 with TRBJ2-3; D possibly matches TRBD1 or TRBD2 (5 bases each). CDR3 size: 15 residues. V gave up 2 bases and J gave up 6 bases, with 16 bases separating them. Germline V lookup: CDR1 SGHRS, CDR2 YFSETQ. The CDR3 nucleotides are TGCGCCAGCAGCTTCGACGGGACCCTGGGCGATACGCAGTATTTT. This translates into CASSFDGTLGDTQYF.

By share, this clone counts as medium-sized. V gene TRBV9 combines with J gene TRBJ1-5; D unclear. Germline V gene data show CDR1 as SGDLS and CDR2 as YYNGEE. This CDR3 is 16 amino acids long. Trimming left V 4 bases short and J 0 bases short, with 14 bases between. The CDR3 sequence is CASSFAADYSNQPQHF. The CDR3 coding sequence is TGTGCCAGCAGCTTCGCTGCCGATTATAGCAATCAGCCCCAGCATTTT.

A few counts support this clone. CDR3 nucleotide sequence: TGTGCCAGCAGTCGAACAAGGAGCGGGTCTCAGAACTATGGCTACACCTTC. This encodes CASSRTRSGSQNYGYTF. This chain links TRBV2 with TRBJ1-2; D not resolved. The CDR3 is 17 residues long. V lost 5 bases and J 2 bases, leaving 21 bases between the germline ends. CDR1 and CDR2 from the germline V gene are SNHLY and FYNNEI.

This clone was recorded only once. This chain connects TRBV7-8 to TRBJ1-5, with D maybe TRBD1 (5 bases). Germline assignment: CDR1 SGHVS and CDR2 FQNEAQ. V lost 2 bases, J lost 4 bases, and 9 bases lay in between. The CDR3 has 14 amino acids. The CDR3 DNA sequence: TGTGCCAGCAGCTTAATCCAGGGAAATCAGCCCCAGCATTTT. It specifies CASSLIQGNQPQHF.

This chain connects TRBV2 to TRBJ1-3; 7 bases are shared with TRBD1. CDR3 length: 15 amino acids. The germline V gene has CDR1 SNHLY and CDR2 FYNNEI. Unmatched junction bases numbered 11, after V lost 5 bases and J lost 7 bases. The chain's CDR3 is CASSIFREGANTIYF. For the CDR3, the DNA is TGTGCCAGCAGTATATTTAGGGAGGGGGCGAACACCATATATTTT.

The CDR3 DNA sequence: TGTGCCAGCAGCTTAGCAGGGGCCTACGAGCAGTACTTC. This encodes CASSLAGAYEQYF. The chain links TRBV7-9 to TRBJ2-7, with D possibly being TRBD1 (5 bases). V lost 0 bases to trimming and J lost 2 bases, with 5 bases between them. The CDR3 runs to 13 residues. CDR1 and CDR2 from the germline V gene are SEHNR and FQNEAQ (reference sequence).

The chain recombines TRBV5-8 with TRBJ1-2, with 8 positions matching TRBD1. Germline V gene sequence: CDR1 SGHTS, CDR2 YDEGEE. The V gene end was trimmed by 5 bases and the J gene end by 2 bases; junction bases not matched to a gene: 5. This CDR3 has 14 residues. The chain's CDR3 is CASSDRTGNYGYTF. CDR3 bases: TGTGCCAGCAGTGACAGGACAGGGAACTATGGCTACACCTTC.

This clone has more than one count but fewer than ten. The chain uses TRBV5-1 and TRBJ1-2, with D perhaps matching TRBD1 (6 bases). Trimming took 4 bases from V and 2 from J, leaving 9 bases between them. This CDR3 contains 13 residues. The germline gives CDR1 SGHRS, CDR2 YFSETQ. CDR3 residues: CASSPGQNYGYTF. CDR3 coding DNA: TGCGCCAGCAGCCCGGGACAAAACTATGGCTACACCTTC.

This clone has a handful of counts. CDR3 nucleotide sequence: TGTGCCAGCAGTGCGAGGGGGGGGTCCTATAATTCACCCCTCCACTTT. It translates to CASSARGGSYNSPLHF. This rearrangement joins TRBV27 to TRBJ1-6, with D perhaps matching TRBD1 (6 bases). In germline, CDR1 is MNHEY, CDR2 SMNVEV (reference sequence). The V end lost 5 bases, the J end lost 1 base, and 12 bases lay between the germline ends. The CDR3 has 16 residues.

This rearrangement joins TRBV28 to TRBJ1-1, with 7 bases aligning to TRBD1. The CDR3 spans 14 residues. The V gene's germline CDR1 is MDHEN and CDR2 SYDVKM. Unmatched junction bases numbered 6, after V lost 3 bases and J lost 5 bases. As DNA, the CDR3 is TGTGCCAGCAGTTTTACGACAGGGCGTACTGAAGCTTTCTTT. It is translated as CASSFTTGRTEAFF.

This clone was found once. The gene calls are TRBV27 and TRBJ2-5; D gene unclear. The CDR3 sequence is 13 residues long. V lost 7 bases and J 2 bases, leaving 11 bases between the germline ends. Germline lookup yields CDR1 MNHEY and CDR2 SMNVEV (reference sequence). The CDR3 DNA follows: TGTGCCAGCAAGGCCAGAGATCAAGAGACCCAGTACTTC. Its translation is CASKARDQETQYF.

CDR3: CASSLKNRGQNRGSGANVLTF. The CDR3 DNA reads as TGTGCCAGTAGCCTCAAAAACCGGGGCCAGAATAGGGGATCGGGGGCCAACGTCCTGACTTTC. V is TRBV19 and J is TRBJ2-6; either TRBD1 or TRBD2 may supply D (5 bases each). The CDR3 has 21 amino acids. Germline V gene data show CDR1 as LNHDA and CDR2 as SQIVND (reference sequence). V dropped 6 bases and J dropped 4 bases, with 31 bases sitting between them. The complete variable domain, with remaining parts taken from reference TRBV19 and TRBJ2-6, reads DGGITQSPKYLFRKEGQNVTLSCEQNLNHDAMYWYRQDPGQGLRLIYYSQIVNDFQKGDIAEGYSVSREKKESFPLTVTSAQKNPTAFYLCASSLKNRGQNRGSGANVLTFGAGSRLTVL.

This clone has a handful of counts. The rearrangement uses TRBV28 and TRBJ1-5; D might be TRBD1 (5 bases). V was pared by 1 base and J by 0 bases, with 25 bases between. The germline gives CDR1 MDHEN, CDR2 SYDVKM. This CDR3 has 21 amino acids. The CDR3 protein is CASSLLKGRGGPRYSNQPQHF. CDR3 sequence (DNA): TGTGCCAGCAGTTTATTGAAGGGGAGGGGAGGGCCTCGCTATAGCAATCAGCCCCAGCATTTT.

This sequence joins TRBV7-3 and TRBJ1-4; 9 positions agree with TRBD1. Trimming removed 4 bases from V and 8 bases from J; junction bases left unmatched: 11. Germline V gene lookup returns CDR1 SGHTA and CDR2 FQGTGA. The CDR3 consists of 16 residues. The DNA of the CDR3 is TGTGCCAGCAGCTCTATGGGAGGGACAGGGCAAGAAAAACTGTTTTTT. Its protein is CASSSMGGTGQEKLFF.

This clone has a handful of counts. This chain connects TRBV15 to TRBJ1-2; 8 bases line up with TRBD1. CDR3 length: 16 residues. Trimming at V came to 5 bases and at J to 4 bases, leaving 12 bases not matched to a gene. Germline CDR1 reads LNHNV; CDR2 reads YYDKDF (reference sequence). Here the CDR3 reads CATSPGQDGSGYGYTF. The CDR3 nucleotides read TGTGCCACCAGCCCGGGACAGGATGGTTCGGGCTATGGCTACACCTTC.

The chain couples TRBV10-3 to TRBJ2-7; D is uncertain. Trimming removed 3 bases at V and 2 bases at J, with 11 bases between. CDR1 and CDR2 from the germline V gene are ENHRY and SYGVKD. CDR3 length: 14 residues. The CDR3 spells CAISDLSGTYEQYF. The CDR3 nucleotides read TGTGCCATCAGTGACCTCTCCGGCACCTACGAGCAGTACTTC.

The chain joins TRBV19 to TRBJ2-1, with D perhaps being TRBD1 or TRBD2 (5 bases each). Looked up from germline, CDR1 is LNHDA and CDR2 is SQIVND (reference sequence). V was trimmed by 5 bases and J by 3 bases, leaving 23 bases between them. CDR3 length equals 18 residues. In DNA form, the CDR3 reads TGTGCCAGTAGTTTTCGGGTCTCGTTTGGGGCGGGCTACAATGAGCAGTTCTTC. Translated: CASSFRVSFGAGYNEQFF.